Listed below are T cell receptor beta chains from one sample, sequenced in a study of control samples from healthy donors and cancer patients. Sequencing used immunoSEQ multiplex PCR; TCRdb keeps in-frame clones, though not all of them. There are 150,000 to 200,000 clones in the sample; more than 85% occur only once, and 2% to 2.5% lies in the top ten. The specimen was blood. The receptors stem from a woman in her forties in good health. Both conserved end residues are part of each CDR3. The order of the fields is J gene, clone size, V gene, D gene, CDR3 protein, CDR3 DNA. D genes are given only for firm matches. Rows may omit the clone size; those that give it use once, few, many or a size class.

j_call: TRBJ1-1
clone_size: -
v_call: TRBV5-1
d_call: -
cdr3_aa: CASSLSGSEAFF
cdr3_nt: TGCGCCAGCAGCTTATCGGGCTCTGAAGCTTTCTTT

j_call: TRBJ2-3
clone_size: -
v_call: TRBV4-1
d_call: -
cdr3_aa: CASSPTISQGLPDTQYF
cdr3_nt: TGCGCCAGCAGCCCCACTATTTCACAGGGCCTCCCAGATACGCAGTATTTT

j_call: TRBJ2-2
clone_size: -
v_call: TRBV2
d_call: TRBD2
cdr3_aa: CASSVWRGGADGELFF
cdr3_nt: TGTGCCAGCAGTGTCTGGCGGGGGGGCGCTGACGGGGAGCTGTTTTTT

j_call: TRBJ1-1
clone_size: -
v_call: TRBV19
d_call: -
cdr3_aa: CASSSPRGDNTEAFF
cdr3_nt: TGTGCCAGTAGTAGCCCCCGAGGGGATAACACTGAAGCTTTCTTT

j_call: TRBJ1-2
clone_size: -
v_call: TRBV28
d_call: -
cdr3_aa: CASTGPFEDTNYGYTF
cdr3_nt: TGTGCCAGCACCGGGCCCTTTGAGGATACTAACTATGGCTACACCTTC

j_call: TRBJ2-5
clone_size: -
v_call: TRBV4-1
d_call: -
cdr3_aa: CASSQGARFEGETQYF
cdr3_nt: TGCGCCAGCAGCCAAGGGGCTAGGTTCGAAGGTGAGACCCAGTACTTC

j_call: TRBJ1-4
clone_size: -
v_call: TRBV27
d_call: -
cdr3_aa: CASSLVWGDAKDEKLFF
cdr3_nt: TGTGCCAGCAGTTTAGTTTGGGGGGACGCTAAAGATGAAAAACTGTTTTTT

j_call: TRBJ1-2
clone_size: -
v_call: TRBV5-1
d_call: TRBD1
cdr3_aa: CASSLGQGEGYTF
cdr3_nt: TGCGCCAGCAGCTTGGGACAGGGCGAGGGCTACACCTTC

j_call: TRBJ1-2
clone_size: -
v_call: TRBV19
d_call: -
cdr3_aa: CASSITGTGNYGYTF
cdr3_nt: TGTGCCAGTAGTATCACCGGGACGGGGAACTATGGCTACACCTTC

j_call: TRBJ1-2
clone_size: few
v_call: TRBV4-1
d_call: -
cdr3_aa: CASSQEWGGATNYGYTF
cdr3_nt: TGCGCCAGCAGCCAAGAATGGGGCGGCGCGACTAACTATGGCTACACCTTC

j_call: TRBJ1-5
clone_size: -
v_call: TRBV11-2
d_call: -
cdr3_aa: CASSLGKGSNQPQHF
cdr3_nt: TGTGCCAGCAGCTTAGGGAAAGGGAGCAATCAGCCCCAGCATTTT

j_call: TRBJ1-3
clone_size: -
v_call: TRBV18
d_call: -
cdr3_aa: CASSPPERGGNTIYF
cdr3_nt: TGTGCCAGCTCACCACCTGAGCGGGGCGGAAACACCATATATTTT

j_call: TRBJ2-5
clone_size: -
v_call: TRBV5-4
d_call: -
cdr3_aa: CASSLVGETQYF
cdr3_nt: TGTGCCAGCAGCTTGGTCGGGGAGACCCAGTACTTC

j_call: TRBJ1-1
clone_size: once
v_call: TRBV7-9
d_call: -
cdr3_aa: CASSYKGPPTEAFF
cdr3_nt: TGTGCCAGCAGCTACAAGGGGCCGCCGACTGAAGCTTTCTTT

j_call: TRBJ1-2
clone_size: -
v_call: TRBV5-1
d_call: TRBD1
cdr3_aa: CASSQKTGDANYGYTF
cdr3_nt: TGCGCCAGCAGCCAGAAAACAGGGGATGCTAACTATGGCTACACCTTC

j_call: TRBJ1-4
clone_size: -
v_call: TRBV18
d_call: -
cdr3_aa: CASSRGVNTEKLFF
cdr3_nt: TGTGCCAGCTCACGGGGGGTTAACACTGAAAAACTGTTTTTT

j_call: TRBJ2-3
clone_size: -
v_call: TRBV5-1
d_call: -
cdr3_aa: CASSALFRDDTDTQYF
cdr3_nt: TGCGCCAGCAGCGCTCTTTTCCGGGACGACACAGATACGCAGTATTTT

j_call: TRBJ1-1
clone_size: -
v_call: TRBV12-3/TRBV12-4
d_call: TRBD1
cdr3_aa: CASSLDRGTEAFF
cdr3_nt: TGTGCCAGCAGTTTAGACAGGGGCACTGAAGCTTTCTTT

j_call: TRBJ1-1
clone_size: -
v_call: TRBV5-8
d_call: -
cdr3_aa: CASSFLGLLNTEAFF
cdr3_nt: TGTGCCAGCAGCTTCCTGGGACTCTTGAACACTGAAGCTTTCTTT

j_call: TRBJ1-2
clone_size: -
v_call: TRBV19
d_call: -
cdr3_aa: CACGPGGVYGYTF
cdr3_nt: TGTGCCTGCGGACCAGGTGGGGTCTATGGCTACACCTTC

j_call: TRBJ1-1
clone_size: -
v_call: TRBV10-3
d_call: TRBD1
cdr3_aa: CAISEPTGRRTEAFF
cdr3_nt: TGTGCCATCAGTGAGCCGACAGGGAGGCGGACTGAAGCTTTCTTT

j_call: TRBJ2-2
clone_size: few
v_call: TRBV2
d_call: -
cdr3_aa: CASSEAPRGGELFF
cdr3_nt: TGTGCCAGCAGTGAGGCCCCCCGAGGCGGGGAGCTGTTTTTT

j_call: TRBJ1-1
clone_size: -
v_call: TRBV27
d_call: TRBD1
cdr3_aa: CASSFLGTGVNTEAFF
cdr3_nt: TGTGCCAGCAGTTTCCTCGGGACAGGAGTGAACACTGAAGCTTTCTTT

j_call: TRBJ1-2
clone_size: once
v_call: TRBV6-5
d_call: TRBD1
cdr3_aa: CASSYSGQGVHTF
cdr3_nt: TGTGCCAGCAGTTACTCTGGACAGGGGGTACACACCTTC